Following are 21 T cell receptor beta chains from one sample sequenced in a study of blood T cell repertoires in COVID-19. Profiling relied on immunoSEQ multiplex PCR, and the TCRdb table lists in-frame clones only, not all of them. There are about 140,000 clones in the sample; over 70% occur only once, and around 2.1% lies in the top ten. Sequencing was done on a sample of peripheral blood. The source of these receptors is a woman aged 55-70 years with acute or convalescent COVID-19.

J is TRBJ2-7 and V is TRBV7-8; 10 positions agree with TRBD2. The V segment lost 1 base and the J segment 1 base; nucleotides outside the gene matches: 1. This CDR3 has 15 amino acids. Germline V gene data show CDR1 as SGHVS and CDR2 as FQNEAQ. In nucleotides, the CDR3 is TGTGCCAGCAGCTTAGTACTAGCGGGGTCCTACGAGCAGTACTTC. Residues: CASSLVLAGSYEQYF.

This clone was seen a few times. The chain combines TRBV5-1 with TRBJ1-1; D call uncertain. V lost 2 bases to trimming and J lost 7 bases, with 12 bases between them. The CDR3 is 13 amino acids. Per the germline V gene, CDR1 is SGHRS and CDR2 is YFSETQ. CDR3 sequence reads: CASSFTANREAFF. The DNA of the CDR3 is TGCGCCAGCAGCTTCACAGCCAACCGTGAAGCTTTCTTT.

The chain uses TRBV7-9 and TRBJ2-1, with TRBD1 matching over 8 bases. V lost 3 bases, J lost 8 bases, and 6 bases stayed unmatched. The CDR3 totals 14 residues. The germline CDR1 and CDR2 sequences are SEHNR and FQNEAQ (reference sequence). This CDR3 reads CASSFSGGLDEQFF. Here the CDR3 DNA reads TGTGCCAGCAGCTTTTCAGGGGGCCTAGATGAGCAGTTCTTC. The whole variable domain, filled in from reference TRBV7-9 and TRBJ2-1, reads DTGVSQNPRHKITKRGQNVTFRCDPISEHNRLYWYRQTLGQGPEFLTYFQNEAQLEKSRLLSDRFSAERPKGSFSTLEIQRTEQGDSAMYLCASSFSGGLDEQFFGPGTRLTVL.

The CDR3 is CASSWGTGGYNEQFF. In nucleotides, the CDR3 is TGCGCCAGCAGCTGGGGGACAGGCGGTTACAATGAGCAGTTCTTC. The chain is built from TRBV5-1 and TRBJ2-1; TRBD1 aligns across 8 bases. This CDR3 comprises 15 residues. J lost 4 bases, V lost 3 bases, and 6 bases had no gene match. Germline CDR1 is SGHRS and CDR2 is YFSETQ. The variable domain in full, with the rest retrieved from reference TRBV5-1 and TRBJ2-1, is KAGVTQTPRYLIKTRGQQVTLSCSPISGHRSVSWYQQTPGQGLQFLFEYFSETQRNKGNFPGRFSGRQFSNSRSEMNVSTLELGDSALYLCASSWGTGGYNEQFFGPGTRLTVL.

The rearrangement links TRBV6-5 to TRBJ2-2; 9 bases line up with TRBD1. J was trimmed by 4 bases and V by 2 bases; bases with no gene match: 5. The CDR3 is 16 residues long. Germline V gene data show CDR1 as MNHEY and CDR2 as SVGAGI. The CDR3 bases are TGTGCCAGCAGTTACAGGACAGGGGTCGGCACCGGGGAGCTGTTTTTT. It is translated as CASSYRTGVGTGELFF.

The J gene is TRBJ2-2, the V gene TRBV28, with a weak D call TRBD1 (7 bases). Germline V gives CDR1 MDHEN, CDR2 SYDVKM. Trimming stripped 7 bases from V and 9 bases from J, with 27 bases between. The CDR3 spans 17 residues. The CDR3 here is CASKSAGGRAGMRELFF. The CDR3, as DNA: TGTGCCAGCAAGTCGGCAGGGGGGAGAGCCGGAATGCGGGAGCTGTTTTTT. The complete variable domain, with remaining parts taken from reference TRBV28 and TRBJ2-2, reads DVKVTQSSRYLVKRTGEKVFLECVQDMDHENMFWYRQDPGLGLRLIYFSYDVKMKEKGDIPEGYSVSREKKERFSLILESASTNQTSMYLCASKSAGGRAGMRELFFGEGSRLTVL.

This clone was seen a handful of times. This rearrangement joins TRBV24-1 to TRBJ2-1; 8 nucleotides match TRBD2. Germline lookup yields CDR1 KGHDR and CDR2 SFDVKD. The J segment lost 6 bases and the V segment lost 4 bases, leaving 7 bases of the junction unmatched. This CDR3 spans 15 amino acids. Written as DNA, the CDR3 is TGTGCCACCAGTGAAGGGACTAGTACGGGCAATGAGCAGTTCTTC. This codes for CATSEGTSTGNEQFF.

DNA of the CDR3: TGCGCCAGCAGCTGGGGGGAAGTAGCGTACAATGAGCAGTTCTTC. Translation: CASSWGEVAYNEQFF. The chain uses TRBV5-1 and TRBJ2-1, with a weak D call TRBD2 (6 bases). The CDR3 extends over 15 amino acids. V was trimmed by 3 bases and J by 4 bases, leaving 14 bases between them. Germline loops: CDR1 SGHRS, CDR2 YFSETQ.

This clone appeared a single time. The CDR3 bases are TGTGCCAGCAGGGGAGTTTCCGAGCAGTACTTC. This sequence encodes CASRGVSEQYF. This rearrangement joins TRBV3-1 (or the pseudogene TRBV3-2) to TRBJ2-7; D is possibly TRBD2 (5 bases). The V gene's germline CDR1 is LGHDT and CDR2 YNNKEL (reference sequence). The CDR3 has 11 residues. Trimming pared 6 bases from V and 6 bases from J, leaving 9 bases between.

This clone was recorded only once. This chain joins TRBV11-2 and TRBJ1-5, with D uncertain. The V end was cut by 5 bases, the J end by 5 bases, with 16 bases between. Per germline, CDR1 SGHAT and CDR2 FQNNGV. This CDR3 spans 15 amino acids. The CDR3 DNA is TGTGCCAGCAGCCCCGGTGCGGCGTCTCATCAGCCCCAGCATTTT. As protein: CASSPGAASHQPQHF.

This clone has just a few counts. The chain carries TRBV30 and TRBJ2-7; 9 nucleotides match TRBD1. The CDR3 is made up of 14 amino acids. Germline V gene sequence: CDR1 GTSNPN, CDR2 SVGIG (reference sequence). V was pared by 3 bases and J by 5 bases, with 8 bases of the junction left unmatched. DNA for the CDR3: TGTGCCTGGAGGGGGGGACAGGGCATCGACGAGCAGTACTTC. As protein: CAWRGGQGIDEQYF.

This sequence joins TRBV27 and TRBJ2-3; 11 bases are shared with TRBD2. Germline V CDR1 and CDR2: MNHEY, SMNVEV (reference sequence). The CDR3 totals 17 residues. Trimming at V came to 3 bases and at J to 5 bases, leaving 10 bases not matched to a gene. The CDR3 is CASSLGDRGLAGDTQYF. The CDR3 nucleotides are TGTGCCAGCAGTTTGGGGGATCGAGGACTAGCGGGAGATACGCAGTATTTT.

V gene TRBV6-5 combines with J gene TRBJ1-3, with no clear D. Germline V gene lookup returns CDR1 MNHEY and CDR2 SVGAGI. This CDR3 is built from 13 residues. Trimming stripped 6 bases from V and 7 bases from J, with 13 bases between. The CDR3 loop is CASSPGEWNTIYF. In nucleotides, the CDR3 is TGTGCCAGCAGCCCCGGGGAGTGGAACACCATATATTTT.

The chain recombines TRBV11-2 with TRBJ1-4; 8 nucleotides agree with TRBD1. With 5 bases clipped from V and 1 base from J, the junction kept 3 bases outside the gene matches. The CDR3 extends over 15 amino acids. The germline CDR1 and CDR2 sequences are SGHAT and FQNNGV. CDR3 DNA: TGTGCCAGCAGCCCCAGGGGGCTAACTAATGAAAAACTGTTTTTT. It specifies CASSPRGLTNEKLFF.

The V call is TRBV3-1 (or the pseudogene TRBV3-2), the J call TRBJ2-3; the D is unclear. Trimming cost V 0 bases and J 7 bases, with 11 bases left between them. The CDR3 runs 14 residues. Germline V gene sequence: CDR1 LGHDT, CDR2 YNNKEL (reference sequence). The DNA of the CDR3 is TGTGCCAGCAGCCAAGAACGTGGCATGAATACGCAGTATTTT. It codes for CASSQERGMNTQYF.

J is TRBJ1-1 and V is TRBV6-5; a possible D gene is TRBD1 (5 bases). Deletions cut 5 bases from V and 1 base from J, with 14 bases between. CDR3 length equals 15 residues. Per germline, CDR1 MNHEY and CDR2 SVGAGI. This chain's CDR3 is CASSPPQGGNTEAFF. The CDR3, as DNA: TGTGCCAGCAGTCCACCTCAGGGAGGGAACACTGAAGCTTTCTTT.

This clone was recorded only once. The chain couples TRBV3-1 (or the pseudogene TRBV3-2) to TRBJ2-3; 12 bases are a match to TRBD2. After removal of 4 bases from V and 4 bases from J, the junction contained 3 bases not matched to a gene. This CDR3 is built from 15 residues. From germline, CDR1 is LGHDT and CDR2 YNNKEL (reference sequence). The CDR3: CASSLSSGRADTQYF. The CDR3 DNA sequence: TGTGCCAGCAGCCTCTCTAGCGGGAGGGCAGATACGCAGTATTTT.

The chain uses TRBV6-5 and TRBJ2-1, with 12 positions matching TRBD2. The CDR3 consists of 15 residues. Per the germline V gene, CDR1 is MNHEY and CDR2 is SVGAGI. Germline trimming cut 6 bases from V and 5 bases from J; bases unmatched to any gene: 5. The CDR3: CASSRLAGEDNEQFF. In DNA, the CDR3 is TGTGCCAGCAGCAGACTAGCGGGAGAAGACAATGAGCAGTTCTTC.

The rearrangement joins TRBV4-2 to TRBJ1-2; D unclear. This CDR3 has 11 residues. V was pared by 8 bases and J by 4 bases, with 8 bases between. Germline V lookup: CDR1 LGHNA, CDR2 YNFKEQ. CDR3 DNA: TGTGCCAGCGGCCTGTCCTATGGCTACACCTTC. Residues: CASGLSYGYTF.

V usage is TRBV30 and J usage is TRBJ2-7, with TRBD1 matching over 9 bases. Germline CDR1 reads GTSNPN; CDR2 reads SVGIG (reference sequence). CDR3 length equals 12 residues. The V gene end was trimmed by 1 base and the J gene end by 7 bases; junction bases not matched to a gene: 2. The CDR3 DNA is TGTGCCTGGAGTGGGACAGGGGAAGAGCAGTACTTC. Translating it yields CAWSGTGEEQYF.

This chain connects TRBV18 to TRBJ2-5; TRBD1 agrees at 7 bases. This CDR3 spans 14 amino acids. Losses at the gene ends were 8 bases for V and 5 bases for J; bases not matched to a gene: 11. Germline lookup yields CDR1 KGHSH and CDR2 LQKENI. CDR3 sequence: CASADRQGVETQYF. CDR3 nucleotides: TGTGCCAGCGCAGATCGCCAGGGGGTGGAGACCCAGTACTTC.